This T cell receptor beta chain was obtained from a study of cytotoxic CD8 clonotypes in ibrutinib-treated CLL (dated by TCRdb to about 2021). Study-level background: In this cohort, around 14 patients were treatment-naive and about ten were relapsed/refractory, while 17 to 18 had unmutated IGHV. Partial responses were observed in about 24 patients and complete responses in 2; after a median follow-up of 68 months, remission was maintained in 14 patients and progression was observed in about twelve. Response samples were obtained after a median of 12 months of treatment, with a range of about 6 to 36 months. On average, each sample yielded around 250,000 productive templates and 94,082 productive rearrangements. Longitudinal samples were available for about 30% of the roughly 86 trial participants. Cryopreserved peripheral blood mononuclear cells were obtained before treatment, at response, and at either sustained remission or disease progression. Every sample from remission and from progressive disease was obtained while the patients were still on ibrutinib. The paper as a whole reports these results and caveats: Public clonotypes were found to be uncommon and were observed to contract or remain stable during treatment; the increase in clonality was shown to reflect expansion of private clonotypes at ibrutinib response. Sustained-remission and progressing patients did not have matched sampling times, and lymph node repertoires were not examined. At baseline, clonality was higher than in age-matched healthy donors and showed a strong correlation with circulating CD8+ T-cell counts. An increase in clonality was observed at ibrutinib response, with clonality remaining stable during sustained remission and falling back toward baseline at progression.

Deletion took 5 bases off V and 0 bases off J, with a span of 4 bases between the germline ends. As encoded in the germline V gene, CDR1 is SGHTA while CDR2 is FQGNSA. The CDR3 goes from the cysteine to the phenylalanine over 12 residues. CDR3 DNA only is kept here, 36 bases in frame from base 1. The sample's time point label, decoded: about 11 months on ibrutinib. For TCR beta library preparation, about 2 micrograms of genomic DNA were extracted from the cryopreserved PBMCs. High-throughput TCR beta sequencing was performed on longitudinal blood samples from CLL patients receiving ibrutinib monotherapy. The patients were enrolled in a single-center, open-label phase 2 trial of ibrutinib monotherapy. With respect to this clone: Its antigen target is currently unknown. Per-nucleotide qualities are absent, and no much larger clonotype sits a single base away.

The goal of deep resolution MiSeq sequencing was a depth between 1 in 1 million and 1 in 200,000 T cells, and coverage averaged 10x per clonotype. The immunoSEQ hsTCRB Kit was used to generate TCR beta libraries. Under the source paper's analysis protocol: Data were analyzed with ImmunoSEQ Data Assistant and ImmunoSEQ Analyzer, with V, D and J genes assigned per IMGT definitions. Clonality was computed as one minus normalized Shannon entropy of productive rearrangement frequencies, ranging from 0 to 1. Only overrepresented clonotypes making up at least 0.05% of each patient's repertoire were included in the public clonotype analysis. Repertoires from thirteen age-matched healthy donors in immuneACCESS were used as clonality controls. Drawn from immuneACCESS, this table holds only the in-frame rearrangements with V and J called that TCRdb kept. Clones are partly lost; checked studies trace under half to an unresolved V gene and leave the rest unexplained. V and J calls and clone size come straight from that table; D and trimming were deduced from the DNA. In all, the sample holds 200,000 to 250,000 clones, and approximately 70% of those were seen once. Over 5.5% of the sample belongs to the ten largest clones.

This clonotype was obtained from a human donor with chronic lymphocytic leukemia. Rearrangement joined TRBV7-2 to TRBJ2-5, with no confidently assigned D gene. The sequenced sample was PBMCs, obtained after 12 months of ibrutinib treatment. The nucleotides are TGTGCCAGCAGCAAGTACCAAGAGACCCAGTACTTC. Translated, it gives CASSKYQETQYF.